The TCR beta chain under discussion was sequenced for a study of shared clonotypes between healthy human individuals. Data came from immunoSEQ multiplex PCR; TCRdb stores just in-frame clones and leaves some out. The sample has 550,000 to 700,000 clones, around 78% seen once. This clone was counted between two and nine times. Other DNA sequences of this sample code for an identical CDR3. CDR3 length: 15 amino acids. Germline loops: CDR1 SGHNT, CDR2 YYREEE (reference sequence). The V end was cut by 0 bases, the J end by 5 bases, with 14 bases between. V usage is TRBV5-4 and J usage is TRBJ2-5, with D possibly matching TRBD2 (5 bases). The sequence was obtained from a woman aged 25 to 39 in good health. Sequences were obtained from memory CD4+ T cells sorted from blood. The subset: CD45RA-negative fraction. The CDR3 reads CASSLAGGPGETQYF. In DNA, the CDR3 is TGTGCCAGCAGCTTGGCTGGTGGCCCGGGGGAGACCCAGTACTTC.